This T cell receptor beta chain originates from a study of T cells in Graves' hyperthyroidism and ophthalmopathy. Study-level information: The blood sample was taken at first diagnosis, before treatment began.

Criteria for exclusion of patients were uncontrolled infection, other autoimmune disease, pregnancy or lactation. Diagnoses rested on clinical symptoms, serum thyroxine and TRAb, thyroid ultrasound and orbital computed tomography. RNA transcripts served as the template for amplifying TCR beta CDR3 regions. Using the HTBI primer set, a first-round RT-PCR was run on the TCR CDR3. TCRdb passed the multiplex PCR reads through MiXCR, listing each CDR3 protein once. The sample has some 200,000 distinct CDR3 sequences; roughly a sixth are singletons. What was sequenced was blood. The receptor was isolated from a woman aged 45-65 years with Graves' hyperthyroidism.

This CDR3 is CASSFRALGELFF. CDR3 DNA: TGTGCCAGCAGTTTCAGGGCCCTCGGGGAGCTGTTTTTT. The rearrangement uses TRBV28 and TRBJ2-2; tentatively, D is TRBD1 (5 bases). Germline CDR1 is MDHEN and CDR2 is SYDVKM. V was pared by 3 bases and J by 7 bases, with 9 bases between. CDR3 length equals 13 residues.